The rows below give T cell receptor beta chains drawn from one sample of a study of vaccination and CD4 T cells after COVID-19. No antigens are known for them. TCRdb re-derived calls from the PCR reads in MiXCR, one entry per CDR3 protein. The table records about 25,000 distinct CDR3 sequences, roughly 49% of them present only once. Material: CD4+ T cells from blood, cultured in vitro. Source of these receptors: a human donor who had recovered from COVID-19. The CDR3 runs from the conserved cysteine through the conserved F or W. D genes are given only for firm matches. The size of a clone is reported for some rows only, either as once, few or many, or as a class for expanded clones.

-	TRBD2	15	TRBV7-2	TRBJ2-1	CASSLVAGDTNEQFF	TGTGCCAGCAGCTTAGTCGCGGGAGACACCAATGAGCAGTTCTTC
-	-	14	TRBV11-1	TRBJ1-1	CASSLSRITGEAFF	TGTGCCAGCAGCTTATCTCGTATAACCGGTGAAGCTTTCTTT
-	TRBD1	14	TRBV18	TRBJ1-5	CASSPGQEVWPQHF	TGTGCCAGCTCACCGGGACAGGAGGTCTGGCCCCAGCATTTT
-	TRBD2	15	TRBV6-2/TRBV6-3	TRBJ2-5	CASSPREGIQETQYF	TGTGCCAGCAGCCCCAGGGAGGGAATCCAAGAGACCCAGTACTTC
-	TRBD2	15	TRBV9	TRBJ2-3	CASSQLAGGPDTQYF	TGTGCCAGCAGCCAGCTAGCGGGGGGGCCAGATACGCAGTATTTT
-	TRBD2	15	TRBV11-2	TRBJ2-7	CASSPLAGVAHEQYF	TGTGCCAGCAGCCCCCTAGCGGGAGTTGCCCACGAGCAGTACTTC
-	-	14	TRBV20-1	TRBJ2-7	CSARTGAPSYEQYF	TGCAGTGCTAGGACGGGGGCCCCCTCCTACGAGCAGTACTTC
-	TRBD2	16	TRBV7-7	TRBJ2-3	CASSRLTSDIGDTQYF	TGTGCCAGCAGCCGGCTGACTAGCGATATAGGGGATACGCAGTATTTT
-	TRBD1	15	TRBV18	TRBJ1-2	CASSPRQGDFYGYTF	TGTGCCAGCTCACCGAGACAGGGGGACTTCTATGGCTACACCTTC
few	-	15	TRBV6-2/TRBV6-3	TRBJ2-7	CASRNVEGGANEQYF	TGTGCCAGCAGGAACGTCGAAGGGGGGGCGAACGAGCAGTACTTC
-	-	13	TRBV28	TRBJ2-3	CASSLVFADTQYF	TGTGCCAGCAGTTTGGTATTCGCAGATACGCAGTATTTT
-	TRBD2	19	TRBV6-5	TRBJ2-7	CASSYGGASGRTGSYEQYF	TGTGCCAGCAGTTACGGGGGGGCTAGCGGGAGGACGGGCTCCTACGAGCAGTACTTC
-	TRBD1	15	TRBV7-9	TRBJ1-6	CASSSQGVHNSPLHF	TGTGCCAGCAGCTCACAGGGGGTCCATAATTCACCCCTCCACTTT
-	TRBD1	14	TRBV10-1	TRBJ2-7	CASILRDRDDEQYF	TGCGCCAGCATCCTCCGGGACAGGGACGACGAGCAGTACTTC
few	TRBD1	13	TRBV7-2	TRBJ1-2	CASSLSGGYGYTF	TGTGCCAGCAGCTTATCAGGGGGCTATGGCTACACCTTC
few	-	14	TRBV7-9	TRBJ1-3	CASSLDRDGNTIYF	TGTGCCAGCAGCTTAGACAGGGATGGAAACACCATATATTTT
few	-	13	TRBV7-2	TRBJ1-5	CASSFDADQPQHF	TGTGCCAGCAGCTTCGACGCAGATCAGCCCCAGCATTTT
-	TRBD1	11	TRBV20-1	TRBJ1-1	CSARDSHEAFF	TGCAGTGCAAGGGACAGTCATGAAGCTTTCTTT
few	-	13	TRBV15	TRBJ2-3	CATSSRTRYEQYF	TGTGCCACCAGCAGTCGGACCCGCTATGAGCAGTATTTT
few	-	14	TRBV10-3	TRBJ1-5	CATKSLGLDQPQHF	TGTGCCACCAAGAGCTTGGGCTTGGATCAGCCCCAGCATTTT
-	-	12	TRBV28	TRBJ1-2	CASEGGPNGYTF	TGTGCCAGTGAGGGGGGCCCGAATGGCTACACCTTC
-	TRBD1	14	TRBV7-9	TRBJ2-2	CASSLAPRQGRVFF	TGTGCCAGCAGCTTAGCGCCCAGACAGGGTCGGGTGTTTTTT
-	-	16	TRBV5-1	TRBJ1-2	CASSLAPTTGNYGYTF	TGCGCCAGCAGCTTGGCTCCAACAACAGGGAACTATGGCTACACCTTC
medium-sized	-	14	TRBV25-1	TRBJ1-5	CASSRPGFNQPQHF	TGTGCCAGCAGCAGGCCAGGCTTCAATCAGCCCCAGCATTTT
medium-sized	-	12	TRBV6-1	TRBJ2-7	CASSPKRDSLRF	TGTGCCAGCAGTCCTAAGCGGGACAGCTTGCGCTTC
-	-	15	TRBV20-1	TRBJ1-1	CSARDRRVTNTEAFF	TGCAGTGCTAGAGATCGAAGGGTAACGAACACTGAAGCTTTCTTT
-	TRBD1	15	TRBV25-1	TRBJ2-5	CASSDEGQGQETQYF	TGTGCCAGCAGTGATGAAGGACAGGGACAAGAGACCCAGTACTTC
-	-	15	TRBV27	TRBJ2-1	CASSLGRSWNNEQFF	TGTGCCAGCAGTCTAGGCCGTTCATGGAACAATGAGCAGTTCTTC
-	-	13	TRBV6-1	TRBJ1-2	CASGRGQKYGYTF	TGTGCCAGCGGGAGGGGACAAAAGTATGGCTACACCTTC
-	-	14	TRBV10-3	TRBJ1-5	CAISEENSNQPQHF	TGTGCCATCAGTGAGGAGAATAGCAATCAGCCCCAGCATTTT
-	-	16	TRBV28	TRBJ1-5	CATSGEGRYSNQPQHF	TGTGCCACCTCAGGGGAGGGCCGCTATAGCAATCAGCCCCAGCATTTT
-	-	19	TRBV11-2	TRBJ2-1	CASSLEQSRYVPWDNEQFF	TGTGCCAGCAGCTTAGAACAGTCCAGGTATGTCCCCTGGGACAATGAGCAGTTCTTC
-	TRBD1	15	TRBV6-1	TRBJ2-3	CASSEWGQDTDTQYF	TGTGCCAGCAGTGAATGGGGACAGGACACAGATACGCAGTATTTT
-	TRBD1	12	TRBV7-8	TRBJ1-1	CASNPGGTEAFF	TGTGCCAGCAACCCAGGGGGCACTGAAGCTTTCTTT
few	-	12	TRBV6-5	TRBJ1-1	CASSYSGGEAFF	TGTGCCAGCAGTTACTCCGGGGGTGAAGCTTTCTTT
-	-	14	TRBV12-5	TRBJ1-2	CASGPGAWHYGYTF	TGTGCTAGTGGTCCGGGCGCCTGGCACTATGGCTACACCTTC
few	-	18	TRBV6-1	TRBJ1-6	CASSRDPGLSSYNSPLHF	TGTGCCAGCAGCAGGGATCCCGGATTGAGCTCCTATAATTCACCCCTCCACTTT
once	-	12	TRBV20-1	TRBJ1-1	CSARTGDIEAFF	TGCAGTGCTAGAACGGGGGATATTGAAGCTTTCTTT
-	-	14	TRBV11-2	TRBJ2-7	CASSFRALSYEQYF	TGTGCCAGCAGCTTCAGGGCTCTCTCCTACGAGCAGTACTTC
few	-	15	TRBV7-2	TRBJ1-6	CASSLFRVSNSPLHF	TGTGCCAGCAGCTTATTTCGGGTCTCAAATTCACCCCTCCACTTT
-	-	16	TRBV19	TRBJ1-1	CASSMVGGSLNTEAFF	TGTGCCAGTAGTATGGTTGGGGGAAGCCTGAACACTGAAGCTTTCTTT
once	-	15	TRBV6-5	TRBJ1-5	CASSLGVKSNQPQHF	TGTGCCAGCAGTTTAGGGGTTAAGAGCAATCAGCCCCAGCATTTT
-	-	17	TRBV14	TRBJ1-1	CASSQGGRANMNTEAFF	TGTGCCAGCAGCCAAGGAGGCAGGGCTAATATGAACACTGAAGCTTTCTTT
-	-	12	TRBV5-1	TRBJ1-1	CASSRDNTEAFF	TGCGCCAGCAGCCGGGACAACACTGAAGCTTTCTTT
-	-	15	TRBV20-1	TRBJ2-3	CSARDKDKSTDTQYF	TGCAGTGCTAGAGATAAGGACAAAAGCACAGATACGCAGTATTTT
few	TRBD1	15	TRBV10-1	TRBJ2-2	CASSPGQGDTGELFF	TGCGCCAGCAGCCCGGGACAGGGCGACACCGGGGAGCTGTTTTTT
few	-	16	TRBV20-1	TRBJ1-5	CSARDLPGESNQPQHF	TGCAGTGCTAGAGATCTGCCAGGGGAAAGCAATCAGCCCCAGCATTTT
-	TRBD1	16	TRBV7-8	TRBJ1-6	CASSLASGQGDSPLHF	TGTGCCAGCAGCTTAGCCTCGGGACAGGGGGATTCACCCCTCCACTTT
few	-	15	TRBV20-1	TRBJ1-5	CSARDPGPSDQPQHF	TGCAGTGCTAGAGACCCAGGACCCTCGGATCAGCCCCAGCATTTT
-	TRBD1	15	TRBV7-9	TRBJ1-5	CASSPGQGANQPQHF	TGTGCCAGCAGCCCCGGCCAGGGGGCTAATCAGCCCCAGCATTTT
-	-	15	TRBV27	TRBJ1-2	CASSFKGHRGYGYTF	TGTGCCAGCAGTTTTAAGGGACACCGGGGCTATGGCTACACCTTC
few	TRBD2	17	TRBV18	TRBJ2-3	CASSPFSGGQSTDTQYF	TGTGCCAGCTCACCATTTAGCGGGGGGCAGAGCACAGATACGCAGTATTTT
few	-	16	TRBV24-1	TRBJ2-1	CATSDFGPGNYNEQFF	TGTGCCACCAGTGATTTTGGGCCGGGTAATTACAATGAGCAGTTCTTC